This is a list of T cell receptor beta chains from one sample in a study of Ad26.COV2.S vaccination and SARS-CoV-2 variants. Repertoires were generated with immunoSEQ multiplex PCR, while TCRdb's copy carries only in-frame clones and drops some. The sample contains about 350,000 clones, 70% to 90% of which appear only once. Sample: peripheral blood, taken in a trial of Ad26.COV2.S vaccine versus placebo. The receptors were gathered from a person between 18 and 59 years old who received the Ad26.COV2.S COVID-19 vaccine or a placebo. Each CDR3 is given with its conserved first and last residue. D genes are given only for firm matches. For some rows the clone size is stated as once, few or many, or as a class when expanded; others skip it.

TRBV19	.	TRBJ2-7	.	TGTGCCAGTAGTCGCGCAGCCATTATAGAGTCGGGCTCCTACGAGCAGTACTTC	CASSRAAIIESGSYEQYF
TRBV3-1/TRBV3-2	.	TRBJ2-3	.	TGTGCCAGCAGCCAAGATGTTTCCGTGCGGGTACCTCTAGCATCCCGCACAGATACGCAGTATTTT	CASSQDVSVRVPLASRTDTQYF
TRBV28	.	TRBJ2-1	.	TGTGCCAGCAGTGCCGAGGACAGAGGGCGTCAGTTCTTC	CASSAEDRGRQFF
TRBV28	.	TRBJ1-1	.	TGTGCCAGCAGTCCTACGCACCAGGGATACACTGAAGCTTTCTTT	CASSPTHQGYTEAFF
TRBV6-4	.	TRBJ1-2	.	TGTGCCAGCAGTGACTCGAGGAGCGGATCTCACTATGGCTACACCTTC	CASSDSRSGSHYGYTF
TRBV5-4	.	TRBJ1-6	.	TGTGCCAGCAGCTTGGAGGGTGGGGGCACACCCCTCCACTTT	CASSLEGGGTPLHF
TRBV4-1	few	TRBJ1-5	TRBD1	TGCGCCAGCAGCCAATTACAGGGGTCCGACAATCAGCCCCAGCATTTT	CASSQLQGSDNQPQHF
TRBV7-2	.	TRBJ2-1	.	TGTGCCAGCAGCTTCGGCGGATCCCGGGAGCAGTTCTTC	CASSFGGSREQFF
TRBV6-6	.	TRBJ1-1	.	TGTGCCAGCAGTTCACAGGGTAGGGCTTTCTTT	CASSSQGRAFF
TRBV2	few	TRBJ1-3	TRBD1	TGTGCCAGCAGTCGGACAGGGCCCTCTGGAAACACCATATATTTT	CASSRTGPSGNTIYF
TRBV7-9	.	TRBJ1-1	.	TGTGCCAGCAGCAACTCCGGGGCGAACACTGAAGCTTTCTTT	CASSNSGANTEAFF
TRBV9	.	TRBJ2-7	TRBD1	TGTGCCAGCAGCGCAGGACAGGGATTAACCTACGAGCAGTACTTC	CASSAGQGLTYEQYF
TRBV5-1	.	TRBJ1-4	TRBD1	TGCGCCAGCAGCTTGGATCCGGGACAGTCTAATGAAAAACTGTTTTTT	CASSLDPGQSNEKLFF
TRBV6-2/TRBV6-3	.	TRBJ1-5	.	TGTGCCAGCAGTTCCCTCGACAGGCTATATCAGCCCCAGCATTTT	CASSSLDRLYQPQHF
TRBV7-9	.	TRBJ1-2	TRBD1	TGTGCCAGCAGCCCAGGACAGGGGGGCTATGGCTACACCTTC	CASSPGQGGYGYTF
TRBV18	.	TRBJ2-5	TRBD2	TGTGCCAGCTCAAACCGGCTAGCGGGGGGGCAAGAGACCCAGTACTTC	CASSNRLAGGQETQYF
TRBV5-6	.	TRBJ2-7	TRBD1	TGTGCCAGCAGCACACCGGGACAGGGTCTCCACGAGCAGTACTTC	CASSTPGQGLHEQYF
TRBV5-6	.	TRBJ1-3	.	TGTGCCAGCAGCGCCAGTACCGGGGGACACTCTGGAAACACCATATATTTT	CASSASTGGHSGNTIYF
TRBV27	.	TRBJ2-1	TRBD1	TGTGCCAGCAGTTTAATCTCAGGGGGAAATGAGCAGTTCTTC	CASSLISGGNEQFF
TRBV6-2/TRBV6-3	.	TRBJ1-5	TRBD1	TGTGCCAGCAGTCAGGACAGGTATCAGCCCCAGCATTTT	CASSQDRYQPQHF
TRBV10-3	.	TRBJ1-2	.	TGTGCCATCAGTGAGTCCCGTGGGGGGCCGAACTATGGCTACACCTTC	CAISESRGGPNYGYTF
TRBV14	.	TRBJ1-2	.	TGTGCCAGCAGCCAAGACAGTTCCTATGGCTACACCTTC	CASSQDSSYGYTF
TRBV14	few	TRBJ1-2	TRBD1	TGTGCCAGCAGCCAAACCGGGACAGTCTATGGCTACACCTTC	CASSQTGTVYGYTF
TRBV9	.	TRBJ1-5	.	TGTGCCAGCAGCGAGGCGGACGTCGGCCTCCATGGGCCCCAGCATTTT	CASSEADVGLHGPQHF
TRBV15	.	TRBJ1-4	.	TGTGCCACCAGCGTCGGGCCGAGGGCAACTAATGAAAAACTGTTTTTT	CATSVGPRATNEKLFF
TRBV12-3/TRBV12-4	once	TRBJ1-2	.	TGTGCCAGCAGTTTACGCAGGGTGGAAGGCTACACCTTC	CASSLRRVEGYTF
TRBV16	.	TRBJ1-2	TRBD1	TGTGCCAGCAGCCCTCCGGACAGGGTGGGCTATGGCTACACCTTC	CASSPPDRVGYGYTF
TRBV11-2	.	TRBJ2-1	.	TGTGCCAGCAGCTTAGGATACAATGAGCAGTTCTTC	CASSLGYNEQFF
TRBV4-1	.	TRBJ1-2	.	TGCGCCAGCAGCCAGGTAGTGGGGACCTTGGGCTATGGCTACACCTTC	CASSQVVGTLGYGYTF
TRBV6-6	.	TRBJ1-3	.	TGTGCCACTCGTACCGAAGCGGTCGGAAACACCATATATTTT	CATRTEAVGNTIYF
TRBV19	.	TRBJ2-7	.	TGTGCCAGTAGTATCTTAGCTAACAGCGCCGAGCAGTACTTC	CASSILANSAEQYF
TRBV19	.	TRBJ1-4	.	TGTGCCAGTAGTATCGGGCGATCTGAAAAACTGTTTTTT	CASSIGRSEKLFF
TRBV6-1	.	TRBJ1-5	.	TGTGCCAGCAGTGAAGGACCCTGGGGTCAGCCCCAGCATTTT	CASSEGPWGQPQHF
TRBV10-2	.	TRBJ2-1	.	TGCGCCAGCAGGGAACCCACGGGGGAGCAGTTCTTC	CASREPTGEQFF
TRBV13	.	TRBJ2-2	.	TGTGCCAGCAGCTTAAGTCTCTACACCGGGGAGCTGTTTTTT	CASSLSLYTGELFF
TRBV4-3	.	TRBJ2-3	.	TGCGCCAGCAGCCAAAATCACCTTGGCGGGGGCGGCACAGATACGCAGTATTTT	CASSQNHLGGGGTDTQYF
TRBV27	.	TRBJ2-1	TRBD2	TGTGCCAGCAGTTCCCTAGCGGCTGCCTACAATGAGCAGTTCTTC	CASSSLAAAYNEQFF
TRBV6-5	.	TRBJ2-7	TRBD1	TGTGCCAGCAGTTACCCGACAGGGGCCGCCTACGAGCAGTACTTC	CASSYPTGAAYEQYF
TRBV27	.	TRBJ2-1	.	TGTGCCAGCAGATCCCAGGGGAATGAGCAGTTCTTC	CASRSQGNEQFF
TRBV3-1/TRBV3-2	once	TRBJ2-5	TRBD1	TGTGCCAGCAGCCACACCAAACAGGGGAAGACCCAGTACTTC	CASSHTKQGKTQYF
TRBV5-5	.	TRBJ2-2	TRBD1	TGTGCCAGCAGCCAAAGATTACAGGGGGGTGGTTGGACCGGGGAGCTGTTTTTT	CASSQRLQGGGWTGELFF
TRBV5-4	.	TRBJ2-1	TRBD2	TGTGCCAGCAGCACTTGGGGTAGCGGGAACAATGAGCAGTTCTTC	CASSTWGSGNNEQFF
TRBV6-5	.	TRBJ2-1	.	TGTGCCAGCAGCCAGCAGTCCTACAATGAGCAGTTCTTC	CASSQQSYNEQFF
TRBV18	.	TRBJ1-1	TRBD1	TGTGCCAGCTCACCAAACAGGGGCGCCAAGAATCGGGGAATGAACACTGAAGCTTTCTTT	CASSPNRGAKNRGMNTEAFF
TRBV24-1	.	TRBJ2-2	.	TGTGCCACCAGTGGTTTGAATGGGGGGATCGCCGGGGAGCTGTTTTTT	CATSGLNGGIAGELFF
TRBV3-1/TRBV3-2	.	TRBJ2-1	TRBD1	TGTGCCAGCAGCCACAAACCGACAGGGCACTACAATGAGCAGTTCTTC	CASSHKPTGHYNEQFF
TRBV24-1	few	TRBJ2-3	.	TGTGCCACCAGTGACCCCCGGGCGAAAGGAAGGGATACGCAGTATTTT	CATSDPRAKGRDTQYF
TRBV2	.	TRBJ2-5	.	TGTGCCAGCAGTCTCGGGGAGACCCAGTACTTC	CASSLGETQYF
TRBV10-3	.	TRBJ2-1	TRBD2	TGTGCCATCAGTCCGGGGGGCTCCTACAATGAGCAGTTCTTC	CAISPGGSYNEQFF
TRBV5-1	.	TRBJ2-7	.	TGCGCCAGCAGCTTGGACAGGACCTTCTCCTACGAGCAGTACTTC	CASSLDRTFSYEQYF
TRBV19	few	TRBJ2-7	.	TGTGCCAGTAGTCCTCTGGGGTTGAACCCCTACGAGCAGTACTTC	CASSPLGLNPYEQYF
TRBV4-3	few	TRBJ2-2	.	TGCGCCAGCAGCCAAGAAACTGGCTGGGCCGGGGAGCTGTTTTTT	CASSQETGWAGELFF
TRBV6-2/TRBV6-3	many	TRBJ1-5	.	TGTGCCAGCAGTTATGGGGCAGGGTACAATCAGCCCCAGCATTTT	CASSYGAGYNQPQHF
TRBV10-3	.	TRBJ2-5	TRBD1	TGTGCCATCCGGACAGGCGTAGAGACCCAGTACTTC	CAIRTGVETQYF
TRBV5-1	.	TRBJ1-1	TRBD1	TGCGCCAGCAGCAGAGGACAGGCGAACACTGAAGCTTTCTTT	CASSRGQANTEAFF
TRBV5-1	few	TRBJ2-5	.	TGCGCCAGCAGCCTAGCCGGGACAAAAGAGACCCAGTACTTC	CASSLAGTKETQYF
TRBV18	.	TRBJ2-3	.	TGTGCCAGCTCACCCCACCCAAGCACAGATACGCAGTATTTT	CASSPHPSTDTQYF
TRBV24-1	.	TRBJ2-1	TRBD2	TGTGCCACCAGTGGAATAGCGGGAGGGCCTTCCTACAATGAGCAGTTCTTC	CATSGIAGGPSYNEQFF
TRBV3-1/TRBV3-2	.	TRBJ2-6	.	TGTGCCAGCAGCCAAGTAAGGTCTGGGGCCAACGTCCTGACTTTC	CASSQVRSGANVLTF